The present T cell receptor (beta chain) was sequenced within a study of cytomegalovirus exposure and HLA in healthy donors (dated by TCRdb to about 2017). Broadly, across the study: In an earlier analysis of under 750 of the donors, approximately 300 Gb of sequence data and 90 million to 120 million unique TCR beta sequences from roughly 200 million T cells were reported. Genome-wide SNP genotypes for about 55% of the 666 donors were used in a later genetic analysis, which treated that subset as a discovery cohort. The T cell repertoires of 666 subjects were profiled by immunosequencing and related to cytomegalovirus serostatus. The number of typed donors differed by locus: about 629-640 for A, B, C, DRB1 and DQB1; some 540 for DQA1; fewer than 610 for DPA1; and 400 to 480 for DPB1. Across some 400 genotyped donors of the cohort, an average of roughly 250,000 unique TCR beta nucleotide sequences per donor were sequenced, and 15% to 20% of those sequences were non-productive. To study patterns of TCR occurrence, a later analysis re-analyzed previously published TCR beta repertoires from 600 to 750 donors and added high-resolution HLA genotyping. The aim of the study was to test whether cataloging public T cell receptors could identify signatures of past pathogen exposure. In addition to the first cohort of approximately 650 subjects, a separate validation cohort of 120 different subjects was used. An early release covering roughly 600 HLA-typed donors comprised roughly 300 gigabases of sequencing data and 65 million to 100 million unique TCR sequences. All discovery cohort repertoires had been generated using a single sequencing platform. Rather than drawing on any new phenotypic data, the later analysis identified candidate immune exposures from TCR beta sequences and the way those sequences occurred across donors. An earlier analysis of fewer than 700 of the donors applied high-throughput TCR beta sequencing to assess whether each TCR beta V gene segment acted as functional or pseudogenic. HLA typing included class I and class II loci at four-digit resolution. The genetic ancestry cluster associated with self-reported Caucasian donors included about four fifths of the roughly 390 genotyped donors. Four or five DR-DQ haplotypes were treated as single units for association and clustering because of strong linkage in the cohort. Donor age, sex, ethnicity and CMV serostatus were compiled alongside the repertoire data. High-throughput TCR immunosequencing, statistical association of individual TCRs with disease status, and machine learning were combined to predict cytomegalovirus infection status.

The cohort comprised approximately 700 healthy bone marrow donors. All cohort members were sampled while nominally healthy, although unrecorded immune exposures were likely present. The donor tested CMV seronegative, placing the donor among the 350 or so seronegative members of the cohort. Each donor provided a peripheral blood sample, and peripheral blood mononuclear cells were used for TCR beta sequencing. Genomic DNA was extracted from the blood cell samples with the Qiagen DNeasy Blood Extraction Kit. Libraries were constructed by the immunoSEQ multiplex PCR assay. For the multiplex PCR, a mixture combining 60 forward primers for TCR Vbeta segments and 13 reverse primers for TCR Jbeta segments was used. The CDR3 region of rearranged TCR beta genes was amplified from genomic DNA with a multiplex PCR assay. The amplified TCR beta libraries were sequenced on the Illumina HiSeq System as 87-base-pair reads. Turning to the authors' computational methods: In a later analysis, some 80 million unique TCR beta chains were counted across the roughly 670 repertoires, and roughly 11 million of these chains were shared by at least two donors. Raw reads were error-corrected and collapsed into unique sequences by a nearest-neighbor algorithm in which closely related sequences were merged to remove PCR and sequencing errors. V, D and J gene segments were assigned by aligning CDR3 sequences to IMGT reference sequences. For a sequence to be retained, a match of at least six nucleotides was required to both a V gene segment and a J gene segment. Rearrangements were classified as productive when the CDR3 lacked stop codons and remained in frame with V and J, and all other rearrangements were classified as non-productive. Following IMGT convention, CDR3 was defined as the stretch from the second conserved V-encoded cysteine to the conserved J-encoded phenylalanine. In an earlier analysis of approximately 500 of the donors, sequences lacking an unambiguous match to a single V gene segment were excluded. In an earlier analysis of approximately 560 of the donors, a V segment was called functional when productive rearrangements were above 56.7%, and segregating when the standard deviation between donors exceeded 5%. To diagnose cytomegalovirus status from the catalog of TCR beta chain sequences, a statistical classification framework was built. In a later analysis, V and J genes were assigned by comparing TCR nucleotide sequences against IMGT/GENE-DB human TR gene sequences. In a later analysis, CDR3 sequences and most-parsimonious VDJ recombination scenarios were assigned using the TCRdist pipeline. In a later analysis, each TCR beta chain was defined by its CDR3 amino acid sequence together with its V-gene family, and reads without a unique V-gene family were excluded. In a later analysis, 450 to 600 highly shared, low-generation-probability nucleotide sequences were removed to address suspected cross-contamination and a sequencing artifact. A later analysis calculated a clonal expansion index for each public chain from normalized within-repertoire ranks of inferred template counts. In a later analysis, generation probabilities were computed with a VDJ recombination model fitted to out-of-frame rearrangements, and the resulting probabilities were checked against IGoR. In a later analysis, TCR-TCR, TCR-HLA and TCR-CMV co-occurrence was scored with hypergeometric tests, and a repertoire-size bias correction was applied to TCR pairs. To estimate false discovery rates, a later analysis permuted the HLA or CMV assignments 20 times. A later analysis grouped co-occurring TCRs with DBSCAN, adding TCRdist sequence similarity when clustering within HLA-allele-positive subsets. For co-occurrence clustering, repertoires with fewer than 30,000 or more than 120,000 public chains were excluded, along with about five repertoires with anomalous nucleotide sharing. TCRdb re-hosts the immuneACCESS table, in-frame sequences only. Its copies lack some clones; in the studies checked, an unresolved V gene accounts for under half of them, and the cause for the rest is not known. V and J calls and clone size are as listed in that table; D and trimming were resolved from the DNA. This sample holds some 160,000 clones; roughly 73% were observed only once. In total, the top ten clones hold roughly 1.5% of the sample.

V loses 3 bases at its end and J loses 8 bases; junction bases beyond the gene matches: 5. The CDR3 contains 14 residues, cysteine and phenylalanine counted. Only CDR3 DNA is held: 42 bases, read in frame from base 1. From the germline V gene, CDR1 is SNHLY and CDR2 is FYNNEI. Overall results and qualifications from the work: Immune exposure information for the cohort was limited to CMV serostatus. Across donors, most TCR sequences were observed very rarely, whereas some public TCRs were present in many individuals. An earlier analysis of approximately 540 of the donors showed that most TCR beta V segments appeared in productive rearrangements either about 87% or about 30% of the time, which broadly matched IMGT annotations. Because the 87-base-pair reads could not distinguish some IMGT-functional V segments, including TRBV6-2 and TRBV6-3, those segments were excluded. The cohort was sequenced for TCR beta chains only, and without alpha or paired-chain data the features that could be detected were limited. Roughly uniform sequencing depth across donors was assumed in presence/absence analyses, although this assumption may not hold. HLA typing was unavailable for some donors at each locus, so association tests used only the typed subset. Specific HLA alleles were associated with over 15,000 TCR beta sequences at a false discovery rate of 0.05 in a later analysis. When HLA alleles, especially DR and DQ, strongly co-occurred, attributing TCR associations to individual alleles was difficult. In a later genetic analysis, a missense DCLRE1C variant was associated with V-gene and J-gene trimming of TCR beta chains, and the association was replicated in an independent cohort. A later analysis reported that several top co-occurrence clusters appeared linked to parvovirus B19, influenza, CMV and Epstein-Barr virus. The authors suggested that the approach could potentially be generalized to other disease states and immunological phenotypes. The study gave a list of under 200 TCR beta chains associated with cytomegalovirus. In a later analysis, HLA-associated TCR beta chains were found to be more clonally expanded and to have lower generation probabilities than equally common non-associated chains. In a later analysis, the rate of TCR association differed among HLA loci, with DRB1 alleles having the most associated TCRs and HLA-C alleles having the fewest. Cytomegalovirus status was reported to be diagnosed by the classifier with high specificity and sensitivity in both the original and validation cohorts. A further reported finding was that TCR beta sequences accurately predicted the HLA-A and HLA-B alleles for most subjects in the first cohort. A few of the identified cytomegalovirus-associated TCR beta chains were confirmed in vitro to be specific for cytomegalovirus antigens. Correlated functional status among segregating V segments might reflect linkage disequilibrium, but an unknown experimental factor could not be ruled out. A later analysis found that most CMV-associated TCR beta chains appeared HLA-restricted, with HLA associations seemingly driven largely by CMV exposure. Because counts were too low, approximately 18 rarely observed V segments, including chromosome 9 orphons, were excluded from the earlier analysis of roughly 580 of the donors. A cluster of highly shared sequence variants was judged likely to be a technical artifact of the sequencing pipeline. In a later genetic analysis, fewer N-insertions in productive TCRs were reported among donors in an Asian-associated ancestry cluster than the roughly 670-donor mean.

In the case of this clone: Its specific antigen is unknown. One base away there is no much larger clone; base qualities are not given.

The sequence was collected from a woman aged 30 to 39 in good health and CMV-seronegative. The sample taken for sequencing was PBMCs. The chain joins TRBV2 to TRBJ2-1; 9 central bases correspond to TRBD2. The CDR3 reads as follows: CASSDKRGAHEQFF. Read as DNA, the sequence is TGTGCCAGCAGTGACAAGCGGGGGGCGCATGAGCAGTTCTTC.